The T cell receptor (beta chain) described here comes from a study of cytomegalovirus exposure and HLA in healthy donors. The study ran its PCR with 60 Vbeta and 13 Jbeta primers. Measured with immunoSEQ multiplex PCR; TCRdb has only the in-frame clones, and not every one. Here the sample spans about 170,000 clones, roughly 79% being singletons. Notes on this clone: Antigen specificity is unknown.

Trimming took 4 bases from V and 4 from J, leaving 14 bases between them. Germline CDR1 MNHNY, CDR2 SVGAGI (reference sequence). This CDR3 contains 15 residues. Findings and limits, study-wide: CMV serostatus alone was available as immune exposure information. Accurate prediction of HLA-A and HLA-B alleles (for most subjects) was reportedly achieved from TCR beta sequences.

The material sequenced was PBMCs. This TCR came from a woman aged 30 to 39 in good health and CMV-seropositive. The rearrangement joins TRBV6-6 to TRBJ2-1; perhaps TRBD2 as D (7 bases). The CDR3 reads CASSSSRGAYNEQFF. The CDR3 bases are TGTGCCAGCAGTTCCTCCCGGGGGGCGTACAATGAGCAGTTCTTC.